Shown below are 11 T cell receptor beta chains from a single sample sequenced in a study of blood T cell repertoires in COVID-19. This table comes from immunoSEQ multiplex PCR, and its TCRdb copy is limited to in-frame clones, with some not included. The top ten hold under 2.5% of the sample, which has approximately 100,000 clones, 70% to 90% seen once. The source material was peripheral blood. The receptors were sampled from a human donor in a cohort sampled during active COVID-19.

The chain is built from TRBV5-6 and TRBJ1-3; D perhaps matches TRBD1 (5 bases). The germline V gene encodes CDR1 SGHDT and CDR2 YYEEEE. The CDR3 extends over 16 amino acids. The V end was cut by 4 bases, the J end by 2 bases, with 16 bases between. The CDR3: CASSRFQAGAGNTIYF. The CDR3 DNA reads as TGTGCCAGCAGCCGATTCCAAGCGGGGGCTGGAAACACCATATATTTT. The variable domain in full, completed from reference TRBV5-6 and TRBJ1-3, reads DAGVTQSPTHLIKTRGQQVTLRCSPKSGHDTVSWYQQALGQGPQFIFQYYEEEERQRGNFPDRFSGHQFPNYSSELNVNALLLGDSALYLCASSRFQAGAGNTIYFGEGSWLTVV.

This clone was recorded only once. The rearrangement links TRBV5-4 to TRBJ2-1; D gene uncertain. The CDR3 has 12 amino acids. V was pared by 3 bases and J by 10 bases, with 11 bases between. Per germline, CDR1 SGHNT and CDR2 YYREEE (reference sequence). As DNA, the CDR3 is TGTGCCAGCAGCTCGGGTGCACGAGAGCAGTTCTTC. This encodes CASSSGAREQFF. The full variable domain, completed using reference TRBV5-4 and TRBJ2-1, is ETGVTQSPTHLIKTRGQQVTLRCSSQSGHNTVSWYQQALGQGPQFIFQYYREEENGRGNFPPRFSGLQFPNYSSELNVNALELDDSALYLCASSSGAREQFFGPGTRLTVL.

The chain's CDR3 is CASGLGTGYNGYTF. Here the CDR3 DNA reads TGTGCTAGTGGTTTGGGGACAGGGTATAATGGCTACACCTTC. The V gene is TRBV12-5, the J gene TRBJ1-2; TRBD1 agrees at 8 bases. Germline V CDR1 and CDR2: LGHNT, FRNRAP. The CDR3 spans 14 residues. With V trimmed by 1 base and J by 6 bases, 4 bases remained unmatched. Full variable domain (outside the CDR3, taken from reference TRBV12-5 and TRBJ1-2): DARVTQTPRHKVTEMGQEVTMRCQPILGHNTVFWYRQTMMQGLELLAYFRNRAPLDDSGMPKDRFSAEMPDATLATLKIQPSEPRDSAVYFCASGLGTGYNGYTFGSGTRLTVV.

This clone has ten or more counts. The V call is TRBV29-1, the J call TRBJ1-1; 7 positions agree with TRBD1. CDR1 and CDR2 from the germline V gene are SQVTM and ANQGSEA. Trimming took 6 bases from V and 6 from J; bases not matched to a gene: 10. The CDR3 extends over 13 amino acids. The CDR3 DNA reads TGCAGCGTCAGGACAGGAACAGGGGCTGAAGCTTTCTTT. Its protein product is CSVRTGTGAEAFF.

This clone came up once. This chain links TRBV19 with TRBJ1-3; possible D gene TRBD1, 5 bases. The CDR3 has 14 amino acids. Trimming left V 9 bases short and J 4 bases short, with 16 bases between. Germline V gene sequence: CDR1 LNHDA, CDR2 SQIVND (reference sequence). CDR3 sequence: CASREEKSGNTIYF. Written as DNA, the CDR3 is TGTGCCAGCAGGGAGGAGAAGTCGGGAAACACCATATATTTT.

This clone was seen just once. The genes are TRBV5-1 and TRBJ2-3; D call uncertain. CDR3 length: 14 residues. With 4 bases removed from V and 0 bases from J, the gap between germline ends came to 9 bases. CDR1 and CDR2 (germline): SGHRS, YFSETQ. As DNA, the CDR3 is TGCGCCAGCAGCACAGCAACTAGCACAGATACGCAGTATTTT. It translates to CASSTATSTDTQYF.

As DNA, the CDR3 is TGTGCCAGCAGCTTCGGACAGACGAACACTGAAGCTTTCTTT. Translation: CASSFGQTNTEAFF. The chain uses TRBV7-2 and TRBJ1-1, with a possible D match to TRBD1 (6 bases). CDR1 and CDR2 (germline): SGHTA, FQGNSA. Trimming removed 3 bases from V and 1 base from J, with 9 bases in between. This CDR3 spans 14 amino acids.

V usage is TRBV4-2 and J usage is TRBJ1-1; D possibly corresponds to TRBD1 (5 bases). Trimming left V 4 bases short and J 4 bases short, with 16 bases between. This CDR3 is 15 amino acids long. CDR1 is LGHNA, CDR2 YNFKEQ, per germline. This CDR3 reads CASSRQSREGTEAFF. The CDR3 DNA reads as TGTGCCAGCAGCCGGCAGTCCAGGGAGGGCACTGAAGCTTTCTTT.

The rearrangement joins TRBV5-6 to TRBJ2-4; 7 bases agree with TRBD1. Germline V CDR1 and CDR2: SGHDT, YYEEEE. This CDR3 is built from 16 residues. Trimming took 4 bases from V and 3 from J; bases not matched to a gene: 10. DNA of the CDR3: TGTGCCAGCAGCGCCCCCCAGGGGGTGCTCAAAAACATTCAGTACTTC. It codes for CASSAPQGVLKNIQYF.

This clone was seen a single time. The chain links TRBV7-2 to TRBJ2-1, with 10 positions matching TRBD2. The CDR3 consists of 17 residues. Germline V lookup: CDR1 SGHTA, CDR2 FQGNSA. V lost 4 bases to trimming and J lost 5 bases; unmatched junction nucleotides: 11. CDR3 amino acids: CASSSPPAGGPHNEQFF. The CDR3 DNA follows: TGTGCCAGCAGCTCCCCTCCAGCGGGAGGGCCTCACAATGAGCAGTTCTTC.

The gene calls are TRBV6-4 and TRBJ2-7; D unresolved. Trimming shortened V by 1 base and J by 0 bases, and 10 bases separated the two germline ends. This CDR3 region has 15 residues. Germline V gives CDR1 MRHNA, CDR2 SNTAGT. The CDR3 region is CASSDLEIPSYEQYF. In DNA form, the CDR3 reads TGTGCCAGCAGTGACTTGGAGATACCCTCCTACGAGCAGTACTTC.